This T cell receptor beta chain came from a study of cytomegalovirus exposure and HLA in healthy donors. Study results and limitations: Some public TCRs appeared in many individuals, while most sequences were rare.

Trimming removed 0 bases at V and 2 bases at J, with 14 bases between. The CDR3 totals 16 residues. Germline values: CDR1 SGHRS, CDR2 YFSETQ. A word on this clone: The antigen is not known.

PCR amplification relied on 60 Vbeta primers (plus 13 Jbeta primers). Repertoires were generated with immunoSEQ multiplex PCR, while TCRdb's copy carries only in-frame clones and drops some. The sample records 90,000 to 150,000 clones, nearly 80% being singletons. J is TRBJ2-5 and V is TRBV5-1; TRBD2 might be the D (6 bases). This TCR derives from a woman under 40 in good health and CMV-seropositive. Sequencing was performed on PBMCs. The DNA for the CDR3 is TGCGCCAGCAGCTTGGAGGCGGGGTCCGGGCAAGAGACCCAGTACTTC. Amino acids: CASSLEAGSGQETQYF.